What follows describes a single T cell receptor beta chain. Between the trimmed V and J ends, which lost 4 bases and 0 bases, there was a span of 9 bases. This CDR3 is built from 14 residues. CDR1 and CDR2 from the germline V gene are MNHEY and SVGAGI. Method: immunoSEQ multiplex PCR; TCRdb's copy keeps in-frame clones and lacks some. The sample lists around 320,000 clones, 90% occurring once. These data originate in a study of blood T cell repertoires in COVID-19. Study summary: Sample material is recorded as cDNA or gDNA derived from T cells, B-cell-depleted T cells, or PBMCs.

Assignments of participants to cohorts depended upon their own reported clinical history. The source is a woman aged 25 to 39 who had been exposed to COVID-19. The sample comprised PBMCs or T cells enriched from blood (not recorded which). The genes are TRBV6-5 and TRBJ1-1; D perhaps matches TRBD1 (5 bases). The chain's CDR3 is CASSSAGMNTEAFF. Written as DNA, the CDR3 is TGTGCCAGCAGTTCGGCAGGGATGAACACTGAAGCTTTCTTT.